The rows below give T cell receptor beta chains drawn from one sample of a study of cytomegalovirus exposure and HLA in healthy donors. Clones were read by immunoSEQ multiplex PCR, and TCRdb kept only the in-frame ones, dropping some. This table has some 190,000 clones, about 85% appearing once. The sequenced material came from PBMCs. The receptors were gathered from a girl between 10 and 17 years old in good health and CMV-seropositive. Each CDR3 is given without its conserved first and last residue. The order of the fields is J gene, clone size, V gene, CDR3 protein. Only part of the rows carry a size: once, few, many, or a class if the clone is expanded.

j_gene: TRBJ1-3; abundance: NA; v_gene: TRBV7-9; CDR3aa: ASSWGNLSGNTIY
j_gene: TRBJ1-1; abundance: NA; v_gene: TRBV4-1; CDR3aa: ASSQTGFNTEAF
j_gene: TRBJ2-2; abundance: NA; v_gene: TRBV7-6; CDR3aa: ASSELGLLSTGELF
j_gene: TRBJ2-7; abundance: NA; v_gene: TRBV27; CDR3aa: ASSLPRVYEQY
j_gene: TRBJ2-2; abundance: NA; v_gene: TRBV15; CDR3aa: ATSRETAGGGNTGELF
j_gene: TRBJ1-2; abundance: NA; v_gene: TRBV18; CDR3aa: ASSPSTGRYGYT
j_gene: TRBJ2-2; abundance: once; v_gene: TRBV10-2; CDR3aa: ASQLAGVIGELF
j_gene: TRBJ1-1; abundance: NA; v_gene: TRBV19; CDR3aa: ASRGLLTPNTEAF
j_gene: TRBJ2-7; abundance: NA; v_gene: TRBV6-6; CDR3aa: ASRRDSIPFYEQY
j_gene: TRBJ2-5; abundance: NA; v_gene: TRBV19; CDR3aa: ASRGTGEETQY
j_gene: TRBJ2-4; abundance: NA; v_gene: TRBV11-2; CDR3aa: ASSFWTSGTEAKNIQY
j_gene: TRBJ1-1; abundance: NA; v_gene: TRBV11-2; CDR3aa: ASSFQDTNTEAF
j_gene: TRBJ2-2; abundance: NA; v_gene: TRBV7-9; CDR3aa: ASSPRLAVGELF
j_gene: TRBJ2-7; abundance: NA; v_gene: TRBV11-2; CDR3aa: ASSLGDRKAYEQY
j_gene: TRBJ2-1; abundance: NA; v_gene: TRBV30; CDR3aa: AWSVPDSLPNEQF
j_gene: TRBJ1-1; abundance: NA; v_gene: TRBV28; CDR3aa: ASSPRVRGVEEAF
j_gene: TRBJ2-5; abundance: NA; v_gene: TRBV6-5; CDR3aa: ASSYGQGGPQETQY
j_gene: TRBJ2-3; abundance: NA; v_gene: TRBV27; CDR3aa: ASSPNTDTQY
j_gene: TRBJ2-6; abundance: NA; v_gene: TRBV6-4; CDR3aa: ASSVQGALSSGANVLT
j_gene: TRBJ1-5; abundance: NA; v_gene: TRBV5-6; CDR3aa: ASSLGAGGMDQPQH
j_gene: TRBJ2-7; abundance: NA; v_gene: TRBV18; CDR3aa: ASSPPGLAGSSSYEQY
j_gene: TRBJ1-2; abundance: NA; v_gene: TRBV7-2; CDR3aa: ASSLGQGTEGYT
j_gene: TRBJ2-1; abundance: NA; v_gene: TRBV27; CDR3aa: ASSLASGRAAEQF
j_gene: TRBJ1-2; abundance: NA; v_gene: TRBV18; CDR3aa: ASSPPRAPGTGSYGYT
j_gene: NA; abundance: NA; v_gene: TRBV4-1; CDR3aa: ASSHVGQGANEQY
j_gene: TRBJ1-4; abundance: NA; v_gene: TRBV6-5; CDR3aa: ASSYSGRVWEKLF
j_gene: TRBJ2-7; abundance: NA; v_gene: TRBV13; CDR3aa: ASSPTGTGGHEQY
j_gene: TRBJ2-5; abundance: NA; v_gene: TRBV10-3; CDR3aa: AISEGEPRETQY
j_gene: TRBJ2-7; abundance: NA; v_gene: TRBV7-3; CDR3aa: ASSFDRGAYEQY
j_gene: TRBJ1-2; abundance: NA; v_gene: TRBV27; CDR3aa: ASSGWGGDYGYT
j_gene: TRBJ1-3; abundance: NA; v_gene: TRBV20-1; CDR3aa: SALGRDTIY
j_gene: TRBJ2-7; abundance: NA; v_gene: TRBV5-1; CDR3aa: ASSGQGFHEQY
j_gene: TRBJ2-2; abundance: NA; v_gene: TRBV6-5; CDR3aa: ASSYSRQTGELF
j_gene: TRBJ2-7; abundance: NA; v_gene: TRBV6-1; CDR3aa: ASTRQASGYEQY
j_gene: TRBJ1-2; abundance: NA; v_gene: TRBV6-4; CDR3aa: ASSVGEGAHGYT
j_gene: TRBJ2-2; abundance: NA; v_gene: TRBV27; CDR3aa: ASSPSPSSGATGELF
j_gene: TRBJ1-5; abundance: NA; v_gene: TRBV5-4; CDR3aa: ASSLDGQGSNQPQH
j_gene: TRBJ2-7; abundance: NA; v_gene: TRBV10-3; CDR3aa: AIGTRLAGGDEQY
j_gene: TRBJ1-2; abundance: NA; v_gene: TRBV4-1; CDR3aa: ASSPSGLFYGYT
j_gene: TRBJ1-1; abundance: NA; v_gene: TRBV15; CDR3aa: ATSRGVRENTEAF
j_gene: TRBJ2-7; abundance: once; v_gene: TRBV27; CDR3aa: ASSRPGTSGSYEQY
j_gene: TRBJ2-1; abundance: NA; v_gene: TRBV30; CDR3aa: AWSVLEYNEQF
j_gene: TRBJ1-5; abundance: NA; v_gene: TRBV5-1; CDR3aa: ASSLSGQAGQPQH
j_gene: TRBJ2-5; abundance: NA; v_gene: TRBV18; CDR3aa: ASSRRGNQETQY
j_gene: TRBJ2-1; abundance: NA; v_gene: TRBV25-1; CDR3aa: ASRTSVLAGF
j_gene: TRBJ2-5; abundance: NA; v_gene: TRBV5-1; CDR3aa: ASSPRGGMETQY
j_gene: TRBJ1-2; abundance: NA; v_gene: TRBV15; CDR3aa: ATSRGGGTYGYT
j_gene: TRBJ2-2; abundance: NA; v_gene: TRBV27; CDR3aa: ASSLSRWLAGVGGELF
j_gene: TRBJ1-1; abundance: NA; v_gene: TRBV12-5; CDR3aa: ASGLGDTRNTEAF
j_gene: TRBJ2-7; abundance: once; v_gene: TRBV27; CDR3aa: ASSWTSGSSYEQY
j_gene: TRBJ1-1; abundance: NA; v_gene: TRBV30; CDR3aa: AWSDGLRGEAF